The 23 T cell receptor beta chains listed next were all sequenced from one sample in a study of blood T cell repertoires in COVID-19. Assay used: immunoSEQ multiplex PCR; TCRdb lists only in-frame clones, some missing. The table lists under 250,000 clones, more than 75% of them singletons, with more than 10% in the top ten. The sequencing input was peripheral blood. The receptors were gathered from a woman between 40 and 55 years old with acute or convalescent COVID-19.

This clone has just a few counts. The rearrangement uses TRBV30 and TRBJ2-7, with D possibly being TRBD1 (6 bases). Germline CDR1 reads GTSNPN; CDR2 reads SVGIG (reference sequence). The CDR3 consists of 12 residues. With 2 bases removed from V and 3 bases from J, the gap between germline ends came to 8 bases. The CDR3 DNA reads TGTGCCTGGAGTTACAGGGTCTACGAGCAGTACTTC. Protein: CAWSYRVYEQYF.

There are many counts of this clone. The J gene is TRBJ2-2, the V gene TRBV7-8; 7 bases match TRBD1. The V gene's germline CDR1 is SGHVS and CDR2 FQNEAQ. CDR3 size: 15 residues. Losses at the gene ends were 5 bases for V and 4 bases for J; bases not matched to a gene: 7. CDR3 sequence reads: CASSLTGAGTGELFF. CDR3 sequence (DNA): TGTGCCAGCAGCCTAACAGGGGCGGGCACCGGGGAGCTGTTTTTT.

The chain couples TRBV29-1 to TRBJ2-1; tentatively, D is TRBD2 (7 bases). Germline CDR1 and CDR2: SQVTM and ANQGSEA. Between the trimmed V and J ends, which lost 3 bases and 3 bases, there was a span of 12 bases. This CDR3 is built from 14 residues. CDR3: CSVEGGPDYNEQFF. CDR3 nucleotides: TGCAGCGTTGAGGGGGGGCCAGACTACAATGAGCAGTTCTTC.

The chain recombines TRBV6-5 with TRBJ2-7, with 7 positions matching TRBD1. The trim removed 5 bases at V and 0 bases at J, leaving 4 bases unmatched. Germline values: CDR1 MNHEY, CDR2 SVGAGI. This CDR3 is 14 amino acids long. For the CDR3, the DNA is TGTGCCAGCAGTCGCGACAGGGACTCCTACGAGCAGTACTTC. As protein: CASSRDRDSYEQYF.

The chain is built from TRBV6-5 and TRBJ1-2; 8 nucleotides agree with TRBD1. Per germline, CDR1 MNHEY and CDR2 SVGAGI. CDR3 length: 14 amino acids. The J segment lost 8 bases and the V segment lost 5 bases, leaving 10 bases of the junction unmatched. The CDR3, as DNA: TGTGCCAGCAGTCCCCTAGGACAGGGACAAGGCTACACCTTC. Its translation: CASSPLGQGQGYTF.

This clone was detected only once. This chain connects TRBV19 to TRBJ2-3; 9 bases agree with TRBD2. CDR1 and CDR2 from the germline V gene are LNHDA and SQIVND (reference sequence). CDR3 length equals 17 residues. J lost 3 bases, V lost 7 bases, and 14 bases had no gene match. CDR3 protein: CASKGPASGRLTDTQYF. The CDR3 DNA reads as TGTGCCAGTAAAGGCCCCGCCAGCGGGAGGCTGACAGATACGCAGTATTTT.

The CDR3 region is CASSDGLAGASGTDTQYF. The CDR3 DNA reads as TGTGCCAGCAGCGACGGACTAGCGGGGGCTTCCGGCACAGATACGCAGTATTTT. This chain connects TRBV3-1 (or the pseudogene TRBV3-2) to TRBJ2-3, with 13 bases matching TRBD2. Unmatched junction bases numbered 9, after V lost 5 bases and J lost 1 base. Germline V CDR1 and CDR2: LGHDT, YNNKEL (reference sequence). The CDR3 totals 18 residues.

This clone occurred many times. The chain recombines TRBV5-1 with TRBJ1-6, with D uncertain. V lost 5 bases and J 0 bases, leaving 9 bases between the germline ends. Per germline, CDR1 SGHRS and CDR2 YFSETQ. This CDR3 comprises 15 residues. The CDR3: CASRRESSYNSPLHF. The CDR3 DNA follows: TGCGCCAGCAGGCGGGAGAGCTCCTATAATTCACCCCTCCACTTT.

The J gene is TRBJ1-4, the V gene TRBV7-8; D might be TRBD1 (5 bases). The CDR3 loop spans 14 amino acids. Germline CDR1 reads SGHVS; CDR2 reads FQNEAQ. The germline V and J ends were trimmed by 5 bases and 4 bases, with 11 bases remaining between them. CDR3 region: CASSRQIFNEKLFF. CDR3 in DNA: TGTGCCAGCAGCCGACAGATTTTTAATGAAAAACTGTTTTTT.

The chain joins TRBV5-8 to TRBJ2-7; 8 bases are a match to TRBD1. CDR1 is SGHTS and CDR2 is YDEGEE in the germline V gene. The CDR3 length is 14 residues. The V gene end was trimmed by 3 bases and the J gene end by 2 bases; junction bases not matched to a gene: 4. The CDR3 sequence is CASSSGQVPYEQYF. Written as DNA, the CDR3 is TGTGCCAGCAGCTCGGGACAGGTACCCTACGAGCAGTACTTC.

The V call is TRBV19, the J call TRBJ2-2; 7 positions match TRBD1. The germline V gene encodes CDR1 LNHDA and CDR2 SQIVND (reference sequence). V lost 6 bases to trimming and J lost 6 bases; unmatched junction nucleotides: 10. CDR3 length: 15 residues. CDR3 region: CASSVTGPLAGELFF. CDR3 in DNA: TGTGCCAGTAGCGTGACAGGGCCGTTGGCCGGGGAGCTGTTTTTT. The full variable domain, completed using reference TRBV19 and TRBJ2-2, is DGGITQSPKYLFRKEGQNVTLSCEQNLNHDAMYWYRQDPGQGLRLIYYSQIVNDFQKGDIAEGYSVSREKKESFPLTVTSAQKNPTAFYLCASSVTGPLAGELFFGEGSRLTVL.

The CDR3 spells CASSNPGLGSYNEQFF. The CDR3 nucleotides are TGTGCCAGCAGCAATCCGGGACTAGGGTCCTACAATGAGCAGTTCTTC. The V call is TRBV6-2 or TRBV6-3, the J call TRBJ2-1; TRBD2 matches at 8 bases. This CDR3 is 16 amino acids long. Germline V gene sequence: CDR1 MNHEY, CDR2 SVGEGT. Trimming cost V 6 bases and J 1 base; bases outside gene matches: 8.

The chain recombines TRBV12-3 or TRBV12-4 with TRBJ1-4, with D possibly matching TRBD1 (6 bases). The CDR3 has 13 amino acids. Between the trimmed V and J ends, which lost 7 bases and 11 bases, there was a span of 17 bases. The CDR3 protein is CASTTGGLLKLFF. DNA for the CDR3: TGTGCCAGCACTACCGGGGGGCTATTGAAACTGTTTTTT.

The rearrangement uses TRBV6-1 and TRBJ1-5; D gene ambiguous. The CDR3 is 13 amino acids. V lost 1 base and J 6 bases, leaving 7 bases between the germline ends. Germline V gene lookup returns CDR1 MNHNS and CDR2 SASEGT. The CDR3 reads CASSEGAAQPQHF. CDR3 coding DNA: TGTGCCAGCAGTGAAGGAGCGGCTCAGCCCCAGCATTTT.

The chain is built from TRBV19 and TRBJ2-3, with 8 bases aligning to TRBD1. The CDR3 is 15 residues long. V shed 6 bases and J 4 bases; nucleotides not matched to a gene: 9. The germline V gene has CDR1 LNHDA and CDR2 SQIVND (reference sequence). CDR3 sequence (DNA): TGTGCCAGTAGACCAGACAGGGGCGGCCCAGATACGCAGTATTTT. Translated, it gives CASRPDRGGPDTQYF.

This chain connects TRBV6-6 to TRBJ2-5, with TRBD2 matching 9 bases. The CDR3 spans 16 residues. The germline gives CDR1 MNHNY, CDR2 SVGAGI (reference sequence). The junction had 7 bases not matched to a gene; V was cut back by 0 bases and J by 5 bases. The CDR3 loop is CASSYSASGMGETQYF. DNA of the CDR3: TGTGCCAGCAGTTACTCGGCTAGCGGGATGGGGGAGACCCAGTACTTC.

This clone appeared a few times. The CDR3 DNA reads TGTGCCAGTAGTTATAGCGGGAGGGCGCATAGCACAGATACGCAGTATTTT. This codes for CASSYSGRAHSTDTQYF. The chain uses TRBV19 and TRBJ2-3; 11 bases fit TRBD2. The CDR3 covers 17 residues. With 5 bases clipped from V and 0 bases from J, the junction kept 7 bases outside the gene matches. Per germline, CDR1 LNHDA and CDR2 SQIVND (reference sequence).

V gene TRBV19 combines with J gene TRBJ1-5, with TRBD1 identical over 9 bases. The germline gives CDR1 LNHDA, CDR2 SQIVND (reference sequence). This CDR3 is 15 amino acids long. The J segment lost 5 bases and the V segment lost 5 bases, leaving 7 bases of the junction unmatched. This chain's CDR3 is CASSAGTGPYQPQHF. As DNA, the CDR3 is TGTGCCAGTAGTGCAGGGACAGGGCCATATCAGCCCCAGCATTTT.

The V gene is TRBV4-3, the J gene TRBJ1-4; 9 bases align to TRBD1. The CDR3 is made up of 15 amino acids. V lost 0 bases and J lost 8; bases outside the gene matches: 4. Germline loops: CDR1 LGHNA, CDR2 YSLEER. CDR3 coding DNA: TGCGCCAGCAGCCAAGAAGGGACAGGGTTGGAAAAACTGTTTTTT. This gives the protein CASSQEGTGLEKLFF.

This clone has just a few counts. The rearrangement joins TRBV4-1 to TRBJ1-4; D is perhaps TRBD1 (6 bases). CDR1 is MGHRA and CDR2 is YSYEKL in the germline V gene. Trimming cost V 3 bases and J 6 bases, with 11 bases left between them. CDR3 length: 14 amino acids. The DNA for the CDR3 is TGCGCCAGCAGCCATCAACAGGGTTATGAAAAACTGTTTTTT. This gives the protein CASSHQQGYEKLFF.

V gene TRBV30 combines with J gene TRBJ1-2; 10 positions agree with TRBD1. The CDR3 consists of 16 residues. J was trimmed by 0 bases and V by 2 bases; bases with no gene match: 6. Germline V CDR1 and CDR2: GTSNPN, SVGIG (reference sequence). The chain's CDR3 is CAWSSGTGVPNYGYTF. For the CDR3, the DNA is TGTGCCTGGAGTTCCGGGACAGGGGTACCTAACTATGGCTACACCTTC.

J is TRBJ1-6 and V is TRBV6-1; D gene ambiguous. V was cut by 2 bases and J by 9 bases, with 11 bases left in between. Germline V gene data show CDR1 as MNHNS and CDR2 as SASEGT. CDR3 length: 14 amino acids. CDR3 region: CASSERSISSPLHF. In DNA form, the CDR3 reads TGTGCCAGCAGTGAACGGAGTATCAGTTCACCCCTCCACTTT.

In nucleotides, the CDR3 is TGCGCCAGCAGTGCCAGGGGGGAGCCCACCTACGAGCAGTACTTC. Its protein is CASSARGEPTYEQYF. V usage is TRBV10-2 and J usage is TRBJ2-7, with D possibly matching TRBD1 (7 bases). The germline V gene has CDR1 WSHSY and CDR2 SAAADI. Trimming pared 4 bases from V and 2 bases from J, leaving 15 bases between. The CDR3 extends over 15 amino acids.